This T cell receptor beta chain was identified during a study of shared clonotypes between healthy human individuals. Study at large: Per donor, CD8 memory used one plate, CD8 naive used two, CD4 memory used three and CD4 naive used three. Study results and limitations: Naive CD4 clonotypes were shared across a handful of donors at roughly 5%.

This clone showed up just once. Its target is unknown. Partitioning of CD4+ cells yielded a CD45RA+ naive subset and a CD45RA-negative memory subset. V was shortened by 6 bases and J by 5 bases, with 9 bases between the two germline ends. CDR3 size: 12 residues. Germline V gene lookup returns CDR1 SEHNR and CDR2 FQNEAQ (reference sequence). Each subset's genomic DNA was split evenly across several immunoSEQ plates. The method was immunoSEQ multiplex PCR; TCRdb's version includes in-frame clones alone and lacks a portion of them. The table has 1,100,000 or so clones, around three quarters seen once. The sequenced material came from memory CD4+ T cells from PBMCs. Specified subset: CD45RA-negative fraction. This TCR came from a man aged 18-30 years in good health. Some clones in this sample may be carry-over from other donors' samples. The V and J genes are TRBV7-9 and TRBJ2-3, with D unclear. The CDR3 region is CASSYNIDTQYF. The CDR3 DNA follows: TGTGCCAGCAGTTACAATATAGATACGCAGTATTTT.